This T cell receptor beta chain was found in a study of blood T cell repertoires in COVID-19. Study summary: Donors in the United States, Italy and Spain gave samples during acute or convalescent COVID-19. From T cells, B-cell-depleted T cells, or PBMCs came the material, which was cDNA or gDNA.

Authors' methods: Amplifying reference gene primers gave estimates of nucleated cell counts. The assay was immunoSEQ multiplex PCR, and TCRdb's table has in-frame clones only and misses some. V, J and clone size are taken as reported in that table, and D and trimming were inferred from the DNA itself. The repertoire holds approximately 300,000 clones, around 89% seen once, with over 3.5% in the top ten. The CDR3 is made up of 15 amino acids. Trimming took 1 base from V and 8 from J, leaving 14 bases between them. CDR1 is MGHRA, CDR2 YSYEKL, per germline. V usage is TRBV4-1 and J usage is TRBJ1-4; D is undetermined. Sequences were obtained from peripheral blood. This clonotype originated in a woman aged 40 to 49 with acute or convalescent COVID-19. CDR3 in amino acids: CASSQVVQSYEKLFF. CDR3 nucleotide sequence: TGCGCCAGCAGCCAAGTAGTCCAAAGCTACGAAAAACTGTTTTTT.